This T cell receptor beta chain derives from a study of T cell responses to AZD1222 COVID-19 vaccine. Study results and caveats: As reported, nearly half of all spike-specific TCRs target variant regions that are unmutated. Females outnumbered males among donors, who were mostly white British; clonal diversity was possibly underestimated. Mapped onto spike, vaccine-associated CD4 TCRs spanned it and were dominant at 160-218 and 743-854. Compared with day 0, the breadth and depth of the Spike-specific TCR repertoire rose significantly after two doses of AZD1222.

The CDR3 has 16 residues. Germline CDR1 reads SGHRS; CDR2 reads YFSETQ. V shed 4 bases and J 5 bases; nucleotides not matched to a gene: 10. Turning to this clone: Antigen specificity is unknown.

TCRdb keeps only in-frame clones here, not all; method: immunoSEQ multiplex PCR. Among around 100,000 clones, roughly 90% were seen once, and the ten largest hold roughly 1.1%. This clonotype originated in an adult in good health. The sequencing used peripheral blood, collected on day 0 of AZD1222 vaccination. The V and J genes are TRBV5-1 and TRBJ2-7, with 12 bases identical to TRBD2. The CDR3 reads CASSPGRTSGINEQYF. CDR3 bases: TGCGCCAGCAGCCCGGGGAGGACTAGCGGGATTAACGAGCAGTACTTC. Together with reference TRBV5-1 and TRBJ2-7, the CDR3 gives the full variable domain: KAGVTQTPRYLIKTRGQQVTLSCSPISGHRSVSWYQQTPGQGLQFLFEYFSETQRNKGNFPGRFSGRQFSNSRSEMNVSTLELGDSALYLCASSPGRTSGINEQYFGPGTRLTVT.